What follows is one T cell receptor beta chain and its context. The antigen is undetermined. The data originate from a study of cytomegalovirus exposure and HLA in healthy donors. About the study: Across 350 to 500 genotyped donors, 81% landed in the Caucasian-associated ancestry cluster.

Notes on the study in general: An apparent linkage of common viral pathogens to several of the most significant clusters emerged in a later analysis. There were 150 to 200 TCR beta chains listed as cytomegalovirus-associated. TCR beta V- and J-gene trimming, according to a later analysis, was linked to a missense DCLRE1C variant.

PCR was performed using 60 Vbeta and 13 Jbeta primers. Clones were sequenced by immunoSEQ multiplex PCR, and TCRdb holds only the in-frame ones, with some missing. The table includes roughly 250,000 clones, approximately 85% detected once. The sequence came from a woman in her 40s in good health and CMV-seropositive. The sample was PBMCs.

The CDR3 protein is CASSPPARGRGLLSSYEQYF. In DNA form, the CDR3 reads TGTGCCAGCTCACCACCCGCCCGGGGCAGGGGCTTACTAAGCTCCTACGAGCAGTACTTC. V is TRBV18 and J is TRBJ2-7, with D possibly being TRBD1 (6 bases). From germline, CDR1 is KGHSH and CDR2 LQKENI. V lost 0 bases to trimming and J lost 0 bases, with 24 bases between them. This CDR3 spans 20 amino acids.